The 11 T cell receptor beta chains given below trace back to one sample, sequenced in a study of T cells in Graves' hyperthyroidism and ophthalmopathy. Amplified regions were TCR beta CDR3 sequences from RNA transcripts. When the TCR CDR3 underwent first-round RT-PCR, the HTBI primer set was used. TCRdb passed the multiplex PCR reads through MiXCR, listing each CDR3 protein once. The sample contains 500,000 to 800,000 distinct CDR3 sequences, approximately 14% of which appear only once. The sample consisted of blood. The source is a woman aged 50 to 60 with Graves' ophthalmopathy.

The CDR3 region is CATHSGISYEQYF. CDR3 in DNA: TGTGCCACCCATAGCGGAATCTCCTACGAGCAGTACTTC. The V call is TRBV10-3, the J call TRBJ2-7; D is possibly TRBD2 (6 bases). Germline CDR1 and CDR2: ENHRY and SYGVKD. V lost 10 bases and J 0 bases, leaving 13 bases between the germline ends. The CDR3 consists of 13 residues.

This clonotype was seen many times. The chain recombines TRBV18 with TRBJ1-1; no reliable D call. The germline gives CDR1 KGHSH, CDR2 LQKENI. This CDR3 is built from 16 residues. Trimming stripped 4 bases from V and 5 bases from J, with 20 bases between. DNA of the CDR3: TGTGCCAGCTCACGGAAGACACAGATCATAGAGACTGAAGCTTTCTTT. This codes for CASSRKTQIIETEAFF. Full variable domain (missing parts from reference TRBV18 and TRBJ1-1): NAGVMQNPRHLVRRRGQEARLRCSPMKGHSHVYWYRQLPEEGLKFMVYLQKENIIDESGMPKERFSAEFPKEGPSILRIQQVVRGDSAAYFCASSRKTQIIETEAFFGQGTRLTVV.

The CDR3 spells CASRQAGTRKLKNIQYF. CDR3 DNA: TGTGCCAGCAGGCAAGCCGGGACACGGAAACTCAAAAACATTCAGTACTTC. This rearrangement joins TRBV28 to TRBJ2-4; TRBD1 might be the D (6 bases). V lost 6 bases and J 3 bases, leaving 21 bases between the germline ends. The CDR3 runs to 17 residues. Germline CDR1 reads MDHEN; CDR2 reads SYDVKM. The variable domain in full, with the rest retrieved from reference TRBV28 and TRBJ2-4, is DVKVTQSSRYLVKRTGEKVFLECVQDMDHENMFWYRQDPGLGLRLIYFSYDVKMKEKGDIPEGYSVSREKKERFSLILESASTNQTSMYLCASRQAGTRKLKNIQYFGAGTRLSVL.

The V gene is TRBV25-1, the J gene TRBJ2-7; 7 bases are shared with TRBD1. Per germline, CDR1 MGHDK and CDR2 SYGVNS. The CDR3 length is 14 residues. The ends lost 6 bases at V and 3 bases at J; junction bases unmatched: 8. The CDR3 spells CASRETGLSYEQYF. The CDR3 DNA follows: TGTGCCAGCAGAGAGACAGGGTTGAGCTACGAGCAGTACTTC.

This clonotype was observed many times. The genes are TRBV12-3 or TRBV12-4 and TRBJ2-1; the D is unclear. The CDR3 loop spans 13 amino acids. Trimming stripped 6 bases from V and 6 bases from J, with 12 bases between. Here the CDR3 DNA reads TGTGCCAGCAGAATGGACCCGTCCAATGAGCAGTTCTTC. It specifies CASRMDPSNEQFF.

This sequence joins TRBV6-2 or TRBV6-3 and TRBJ1-5; D might be TRBD1 (5 bases). Germline assignment: CDR1 MNHEY and CDR2 SVGEGT. V was trimmed by 7 bases and J by 0 bases, leaving 16 bases between them. The CDR3 contains 16 residues. The CDR3 nucleotides read TGTGCCAGCAACCCTCGGGGGTGGTATAGCAATCAGCCCCAGCATTTT. Amino acid sequence: CASNPRGWYSNQPQHF.

The J gene is TRBJ2-7, the V gene TRBV27; D is perhaps TRBD2 (5 bases). V lost 0 bases and J 9 bases, leaving 12 bases between the germline ends. This CDR3 is 13 amino acids long. From germline, CDR1 is MNHEY and CDR2 SMNVEV (reference sequence). CDR3 nucleotides: TGTGCCAGCAGTTTATCGCTCGGGAATGGGCAGTACTTC. Protein: CASSLSLGNGQYF.

This chain uses TRBV7-2 with TRBJ2-3; D is perhaps TRBD2 (5 bases). CDR3 length: 15 residues. V was cut by 5 bases and J by 6 bases, with 18 bases left in between. The germline CDR1 and CDR2 sequences are SGHTA and FQGNSA. The CDR3 nucleotides are TGTGCCAGCAGCCGTGGAGGTAGCGTAAGGGATACGCAGTATTTT. Translation: CASSRGGSVRDTQYF.

The chain has TRBV5-8 and TRBJ1-1; D unclear. The CDR3 runs to 12 residues. V shed 2 bases and J shed 5 bases, with 7 bases lying between them. The germline V gene has CDR1 SGHTS and CDR2 YDEGEE. The CDR3 DNA is TGTGCCAGCAGCTTTACAGCAACTGAAGCTTTCTTT. Amino acids: CASSFTATEAFF.

At least ten counts were recorded for this clonotype. The rearrangement links TRBV6-1 to TRBJ1-2; a weak D match, TRBD1 (6 bases). The CDR3 is 15 amino acids. Trimming left V 7 bases short and J 7 bases short, with 22 bases between. Germline lookup yields CDR1 MNHNS and CDR2 SASEGT. DNA for the CDR3: TGTGCCAGCATCCCTCCGCCCGGACAGCGTCTTGGCTACACCTTC. It encodes CASIPPPGQRLGYTF.

There are many counts of this clonotype. The gene calls are TRBV5-1 and TRBJ2-7; no firm D call. The CDR3 sequence is 14 residues long. V was cut by 0 bases and J by 0 bases, with 7 bases left in between. CDR1 and CDR2 from the germline V gene are SGHRS and YFSETQ. The CDR3 region is CASSLGGASYEQYF. The CDR3 region has the DNA TGCGCCAGCAGCTTGGGAGGCGCCTCCTACGAGCAGTACTTC. The whole variable domain, filled in from reference TRBV5-1 and TRBJ2-7, reads KAGVTQTPRYLIKTRGQQVTLSCSPISGHRSVSWYQQTPGQGLQFLFEYFSETQRNKGNFPGRFSGRQFSNSRSEMNVSTLELGDSALYLCASSLGGASYEQYFGPGTRLTVT.